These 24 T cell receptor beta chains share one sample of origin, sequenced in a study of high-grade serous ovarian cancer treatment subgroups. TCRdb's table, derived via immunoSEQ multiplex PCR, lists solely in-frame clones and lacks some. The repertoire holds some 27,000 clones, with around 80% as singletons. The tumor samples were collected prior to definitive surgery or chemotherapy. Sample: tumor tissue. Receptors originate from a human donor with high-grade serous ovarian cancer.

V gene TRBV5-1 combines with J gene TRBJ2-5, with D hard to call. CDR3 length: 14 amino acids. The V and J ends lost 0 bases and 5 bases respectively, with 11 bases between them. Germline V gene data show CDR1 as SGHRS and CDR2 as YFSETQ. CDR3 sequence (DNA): TGCGCCAGCAGCTTGGCTCTAGTTTCCGAGACCCAGTACTTC. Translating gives CASSLALVSETQYF. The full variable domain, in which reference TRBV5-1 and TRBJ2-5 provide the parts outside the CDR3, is KAGVTQTPRYLIKTRGQQVTLSCSPISGHRSVSWYQQTPGQGLQFLFEYFSETQRNKGNFPGRFSGRQFSNSRSEMNVSTLELGDSALYLCASSLALVSETQYFGPGTRLLVL.

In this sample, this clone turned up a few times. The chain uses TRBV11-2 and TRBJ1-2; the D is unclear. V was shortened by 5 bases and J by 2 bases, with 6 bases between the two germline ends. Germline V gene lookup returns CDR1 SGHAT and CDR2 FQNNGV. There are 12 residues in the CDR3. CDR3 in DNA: TGTGCCAGCAGCCATCCCAACTATGGCTACACCTTC. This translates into CASSHPNYGYTF.

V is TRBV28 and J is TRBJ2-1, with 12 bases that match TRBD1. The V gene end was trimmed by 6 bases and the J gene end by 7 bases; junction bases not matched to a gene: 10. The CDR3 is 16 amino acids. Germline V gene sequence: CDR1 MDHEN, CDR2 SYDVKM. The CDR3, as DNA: TGTGCCAGCAGAACTCTCCGGGACAGGGGGCTGAATGAGCAGTTCTTC. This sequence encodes CASRTLRDRGLNEQFF.

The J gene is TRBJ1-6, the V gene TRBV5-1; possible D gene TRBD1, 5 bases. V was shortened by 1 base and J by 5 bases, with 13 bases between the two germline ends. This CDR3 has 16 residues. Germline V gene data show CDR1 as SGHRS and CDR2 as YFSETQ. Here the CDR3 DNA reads TGCGCCAGCAGCTTGCGGATACAGGATGATAATTCACCCCTCCACTTT. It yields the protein CASSLRIQDDNSPLHF.

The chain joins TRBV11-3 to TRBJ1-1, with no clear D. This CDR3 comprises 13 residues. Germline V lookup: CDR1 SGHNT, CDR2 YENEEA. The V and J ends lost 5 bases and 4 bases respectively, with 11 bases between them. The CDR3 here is CASSHRWSTEAFF. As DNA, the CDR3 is TGTGCCAGCAGCCACCGGTGGTCCACTGAAGCTTTCTTT.

CDR3 in amino acids: CASSARLSPYEQYF. The CDR3 DNA is TGTGCCAGCAGTGCCAGACTATCGCCCTACGAGCAGTACTTC. V gene TRBV27 combines with J gene TRBJ2-7; a weak D match, TRBD2 (5 bases). V was pared by 5 bases and J by 2 bases, with 13 bases between. Per the germline V gene, CDR1 is MNHEY and CDR2 is SMNVEV (reference sequence). This CDR3 has 14 residues.

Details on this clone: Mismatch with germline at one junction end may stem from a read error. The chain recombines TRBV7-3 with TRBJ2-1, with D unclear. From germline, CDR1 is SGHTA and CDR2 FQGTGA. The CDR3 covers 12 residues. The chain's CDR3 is CASSQSFNEQFF. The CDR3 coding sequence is TGTGCCAGCAGCCAATCCTTCAATGAGCAGTTCTTC.

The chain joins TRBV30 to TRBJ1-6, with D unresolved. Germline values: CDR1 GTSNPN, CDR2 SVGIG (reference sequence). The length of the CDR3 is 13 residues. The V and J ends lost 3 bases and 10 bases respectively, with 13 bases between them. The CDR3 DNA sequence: TGTGCCTGGAGGCTGTCCCCGCTATCACCCCTCCACTTT. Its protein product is CAWRLSPLSPLHF.

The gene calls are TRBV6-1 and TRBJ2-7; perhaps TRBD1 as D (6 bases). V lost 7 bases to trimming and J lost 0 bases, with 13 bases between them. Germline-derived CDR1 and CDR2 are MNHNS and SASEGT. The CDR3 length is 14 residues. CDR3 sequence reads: CASKLTGSSYEQYF. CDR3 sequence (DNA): TGTGCCAGCAAGCTAACAGGGAGCTCCTACGAGCAGTACTTC.

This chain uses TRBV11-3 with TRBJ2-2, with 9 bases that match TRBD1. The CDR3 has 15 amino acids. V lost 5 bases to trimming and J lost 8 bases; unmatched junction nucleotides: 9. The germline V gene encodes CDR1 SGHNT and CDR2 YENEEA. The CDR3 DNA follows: TGTGCCAGCAGCGCAAGGACAGGGGCAATTGGGGAGCTGTTTTTT. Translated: CASSARTGAIGELFF. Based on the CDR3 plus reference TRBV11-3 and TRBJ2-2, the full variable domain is EAGVVQSPRYKIIEKKQPVAFWCNPISGHNTLYWYLQNLGQGPELLIRYENEEAVDDSQLPKDRFSAERLKGVDSTLKIQPAELGDSAVYLCASSARTGAIGELFFGEGSRLTVL.

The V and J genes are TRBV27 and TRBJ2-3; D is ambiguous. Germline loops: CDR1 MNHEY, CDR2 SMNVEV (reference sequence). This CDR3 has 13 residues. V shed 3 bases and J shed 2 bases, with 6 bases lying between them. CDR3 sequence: CASSFLDTDTQYF. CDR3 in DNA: TGTGCCAGCAGTTTCTTGGACACAGATACGCAGTATTTT.

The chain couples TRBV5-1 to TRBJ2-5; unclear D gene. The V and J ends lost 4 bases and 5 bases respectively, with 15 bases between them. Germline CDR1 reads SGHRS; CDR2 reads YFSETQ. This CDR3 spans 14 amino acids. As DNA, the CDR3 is TGCGCCAGCAGCCAGCAGACCGGGTGGGAGACCCAGTACTTC. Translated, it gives CASSQQTGWETQYF.

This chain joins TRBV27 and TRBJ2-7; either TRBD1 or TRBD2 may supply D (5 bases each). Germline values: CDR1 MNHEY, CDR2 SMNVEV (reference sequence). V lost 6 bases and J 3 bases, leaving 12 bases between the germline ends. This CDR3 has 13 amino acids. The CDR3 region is CASSWGYDYEQYF. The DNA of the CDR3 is TGTGCCAGCAGCTGGGGGTATGACTACGAGCAGTACTTC.

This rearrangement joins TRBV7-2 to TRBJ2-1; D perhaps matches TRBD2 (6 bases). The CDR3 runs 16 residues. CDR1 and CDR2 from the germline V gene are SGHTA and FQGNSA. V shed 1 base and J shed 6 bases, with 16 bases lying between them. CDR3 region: CASSLVGWGAGNEQFF. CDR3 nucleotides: TGTGCCAGCAGCTTAGTAGGGTGGGGAGCGGGCAATGAGCAGTTCTTC.

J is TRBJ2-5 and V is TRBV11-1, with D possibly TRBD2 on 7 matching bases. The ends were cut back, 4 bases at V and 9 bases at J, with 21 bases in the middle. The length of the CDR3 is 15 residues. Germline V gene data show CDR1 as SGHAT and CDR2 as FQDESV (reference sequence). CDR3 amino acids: CASSSAGEGVEAQYF. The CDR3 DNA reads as TGTGCCAGCAGCTCGGCGGGAGAGGGGGTGGAGGCCCAGTACTTC.

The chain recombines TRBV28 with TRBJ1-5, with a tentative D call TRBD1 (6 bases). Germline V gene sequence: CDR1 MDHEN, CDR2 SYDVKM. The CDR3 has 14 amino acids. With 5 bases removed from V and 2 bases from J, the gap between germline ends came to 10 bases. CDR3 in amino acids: CASSPRQGNQPQHF. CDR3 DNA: TGTGCCAGCAGTCCTCGACAGGGCAATCAGCCCCAGCATTTT.

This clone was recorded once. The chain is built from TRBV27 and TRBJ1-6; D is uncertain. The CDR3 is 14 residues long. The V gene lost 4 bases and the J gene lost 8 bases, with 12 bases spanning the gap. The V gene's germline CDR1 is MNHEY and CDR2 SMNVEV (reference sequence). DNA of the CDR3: TGTGCCAGCAGTTCCTCCCCGACCGATTCACCCCTCCACTTT. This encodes CASSSSPTDSPLHF.

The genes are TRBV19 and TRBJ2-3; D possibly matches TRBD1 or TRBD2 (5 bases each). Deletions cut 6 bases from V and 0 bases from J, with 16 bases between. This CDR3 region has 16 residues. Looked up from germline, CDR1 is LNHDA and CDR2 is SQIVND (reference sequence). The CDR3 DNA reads TGTGCCAGTAGCTCCGGGACGGCTCGGAGCACAGATACGCAGTATTTT. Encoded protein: CASSSGTARSTDTQYF.

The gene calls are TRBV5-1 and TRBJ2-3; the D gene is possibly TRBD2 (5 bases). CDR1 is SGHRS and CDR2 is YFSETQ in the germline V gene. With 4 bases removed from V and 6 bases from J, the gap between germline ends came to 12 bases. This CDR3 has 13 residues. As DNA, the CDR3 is TGCGCCAGCAGCGGGAGTAGTTTTGATACGCAGTATTTT. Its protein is CASSGSSFDTQYF.

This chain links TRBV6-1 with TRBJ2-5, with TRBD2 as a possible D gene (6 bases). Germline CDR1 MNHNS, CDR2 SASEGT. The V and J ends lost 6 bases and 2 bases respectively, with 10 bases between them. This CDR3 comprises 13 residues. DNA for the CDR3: TGTGCCAGCAGGGAACGGGGGCAAGAGACCCAGTACTTC. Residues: CASRERGQETQYF.

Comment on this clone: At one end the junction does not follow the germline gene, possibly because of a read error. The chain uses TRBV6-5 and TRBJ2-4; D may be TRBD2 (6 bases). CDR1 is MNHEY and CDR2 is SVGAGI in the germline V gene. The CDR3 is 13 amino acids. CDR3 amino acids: CASRLLAKNIQYF. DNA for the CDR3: TGTGCCAGCAGGTTACTAGCCAAAAATATTCAGTACTTC.

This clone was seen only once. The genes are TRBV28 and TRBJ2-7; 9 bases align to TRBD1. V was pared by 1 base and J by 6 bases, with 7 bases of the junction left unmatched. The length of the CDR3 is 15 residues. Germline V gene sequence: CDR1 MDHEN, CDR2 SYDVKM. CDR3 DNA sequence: TGTGCCAGCAGTTTATCCGGGACAGGGTATCTCGAGCAGTACTTC. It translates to CASSLSGTGYLEQYF. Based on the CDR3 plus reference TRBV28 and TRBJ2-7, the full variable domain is DVKVTQSSRYLVKRTGEKVFLECVQDMDHENMFWYRQDPGLGLRLIYFSYDVKMKEKGDIPEGYSVSREKKERFSLILESASTNQTSMYLCASSLSGTGYLEQYFGPGTRLTVT.

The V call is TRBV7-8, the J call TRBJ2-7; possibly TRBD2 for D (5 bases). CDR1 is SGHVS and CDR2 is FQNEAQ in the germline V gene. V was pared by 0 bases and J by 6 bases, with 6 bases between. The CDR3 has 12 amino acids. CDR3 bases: TGTGCCAGCAGCTTAGCTCGGGGCGAGCAGTACTTC. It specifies CASSLARGEQYF.

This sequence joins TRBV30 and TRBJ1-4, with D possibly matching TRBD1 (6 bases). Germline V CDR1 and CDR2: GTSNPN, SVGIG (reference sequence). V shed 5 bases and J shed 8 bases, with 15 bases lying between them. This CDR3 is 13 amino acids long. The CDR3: CAWGGAGGEKLFF. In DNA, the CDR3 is TGTGCCTGGGGGGGGGCCGGTGGGGAAAAACTGTTTTTT.